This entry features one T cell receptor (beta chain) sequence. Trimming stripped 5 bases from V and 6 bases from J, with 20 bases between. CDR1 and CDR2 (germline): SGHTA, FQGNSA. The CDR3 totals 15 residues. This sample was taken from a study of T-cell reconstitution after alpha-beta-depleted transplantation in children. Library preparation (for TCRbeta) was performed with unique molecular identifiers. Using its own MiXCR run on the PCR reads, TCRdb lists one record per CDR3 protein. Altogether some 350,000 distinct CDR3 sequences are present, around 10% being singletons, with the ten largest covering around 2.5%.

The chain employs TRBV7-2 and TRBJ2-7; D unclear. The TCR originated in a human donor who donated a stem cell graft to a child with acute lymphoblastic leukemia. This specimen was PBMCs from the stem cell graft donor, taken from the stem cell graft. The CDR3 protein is CASSSPGLSPREQYF. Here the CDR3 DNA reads TGTGCCAGCAGCAGTCCGGGTCTGAGCCCCCGCGAGCAGTACTTC. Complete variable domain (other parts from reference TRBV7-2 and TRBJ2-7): GAGVSQSPSNKVTEKGKDVELRCDPISGHTALYWYRQSLGQGLEFLIYFQGNSAPDKSGLPSDRFSAERTGGSVSTLTIQRTQQEDSAVYLCASSSPGLSPREQYFGPGTRLTVT.